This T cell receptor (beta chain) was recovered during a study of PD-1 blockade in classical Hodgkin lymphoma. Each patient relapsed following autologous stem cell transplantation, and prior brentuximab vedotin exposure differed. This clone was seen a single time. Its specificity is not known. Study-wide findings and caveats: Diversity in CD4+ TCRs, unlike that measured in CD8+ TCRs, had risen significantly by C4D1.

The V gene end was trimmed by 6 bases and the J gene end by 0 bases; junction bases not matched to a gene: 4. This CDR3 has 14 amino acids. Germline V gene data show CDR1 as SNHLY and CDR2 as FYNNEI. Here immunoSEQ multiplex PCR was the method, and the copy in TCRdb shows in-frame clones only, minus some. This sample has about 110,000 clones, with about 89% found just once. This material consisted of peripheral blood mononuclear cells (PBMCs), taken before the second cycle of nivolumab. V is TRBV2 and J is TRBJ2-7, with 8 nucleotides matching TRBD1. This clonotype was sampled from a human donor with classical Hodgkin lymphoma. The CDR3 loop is CASRPDRASYEQYF. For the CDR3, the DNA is TGTGCCAGCAGACCGGACAGGGCCTCCTACGAGCAGTACTTC.